This T cell receptor beta chain was captured by sequencing in a study of blood T cell repertoires in COVID-19. At the level of the study: The samples span acute and convalescent COVID-19 from the United States, Italy and Spain. Nucleic acid was either cDNA or gDNA, and it came from T cells, B-cell-depleted T cells, or PBMCs.

Germline V gene sequence: CDR1 SEHNR, CDR2 FQNEAQ (reference sequence). The CDR3 loop spans 15 amino acids. Deletions cut 1 base from V and 0 bases from J, with 4 bases between. Data came from immunoSEQ multiplex PCR; TCRdb stores just in-frame clones and leaves some out. The profile covers roughly 74,000 clones, with roughly 84% appearing a single time and roughly 3% taken by the ten largest. The J gene is TRBJ2-6, the V gene TRBV7-9; no clear D gene. This sequence was found in a man between 70 and 80 years old with active or convalescent COVID-19. Sequencing was done on a sample of peripheral blood. The CDR3 DNA follows: TGTGCCAGCAGCTTAGGTCACTCTGGGGCCAACGTCCTGACTTTC. It codes for CASSLGHSGANVLTF.